The present entry profiles one T cell receptor (beta chain) with its context. The data were taken from a study of blood T cell dynamics during melanoma immunotherapy. A fixed DNA input of about 350 ng was used per bulk PBMC sample. TCRdb's table, derived via immunoSEQ multiplex PCR, lists solely in-frame clones and lacks some. The sample yields approximately 15,000 clones, about 84% seen once. In germline, CDR1 is MNHNS, CDR2 SASEGT. The CDR3 runs 13 residues. Deletions cut 0 bases from V and 5 bases from J, with 5 bases between. Time point defined: pre-treatment baseline. The sequencing used blood, collected from a patient treated with checkpoint blockade. The origin of this receptor is a human donor with melanoma. V and J are TRBV6-1 and TRBJ1-5, with D hard to call. This CDR3 reads CASSEAAHQPQHF. The CDR3 DNA sequence: TGTGCCAGCAGTGAAGCCGCCCATCAGCCCCAGCATTTT.